The following is a T cell receptor beta chain sequence with its context. Deletions cut 2 bases from V and 0 bases from J, with 8 bases between. Per the germline V gene, CDR1 is MNHEY and CDR2 is SMNVEV (reference sequence). This CDR3 region has 14 residues. Investigators amplified TCR beta CDR3 regions from RNA transcripts. The first round was an RT-PCR with HTBI primers, and the second round was a multiplex PCR. Each CDR3 protein is one row after TCRdb ran MiXCR on the multiplex PCR reads. This table holds some 200,000 distinct CDR3 sequences, 29% found once. These data originate in a study of Graves' ophthalmopathy and Graves' hyperthyroidism. Patients were left out if they had other autoimmune diseases, uncontrolled infections, pregnancy or lactation.

The sample was peripheral blood. This sequence joins TRBV27 and TRBJ2-7; D gene unclear. The origin of this receptor is a man aged 50 or older with Graves' ophthalmopathy. The CDR3 coding sequence is TGTGCCAGCAGTTTAAACACCTACTCCTACGAGCAGTACTTC. This sequence encodes CASSLNTYSYEQYF.